This T cell receptor (beta chain) comes out of a study of CD8 T cells in Susac syndrome. The study, taken as a whole, reports: The TCR sequencing and HLA analysis in the study involved a relatively small number of individuals, as the study acknowledged.

V lost 4 bases and J 1 base, leaving 11 bases between the germline ends. The CDR3 has 13 residues. The germline CDR1 and CDR2 sequences are DFQATT and SNEGSKA (reference sequence). An amount of RNA that ranged from roughly 0.5 to 1 ug was reverse transcribed with random hexamers. Multiplex PCR with immunoSEQ amplified the TCR beta CDR3 across 54 Vbeta and 13 Jbeta. A single record per CDR3 protein comes from TCRdb applying MiXCR to the immunoSEQ multiplex PCR reads. The table has around 200,000 distinct CDR3 sequences, more than 90% seen once. With regard to this clonotype: Its antigen is unknown.

CD8+ and CD4+ T cells taken from blood had their TCR beta sequenced. What was sequenced was CD4+ T cells from PBMCs. The clonotype originates from a human donor with Susac syndrome. J is TRBJ2-7 and V is TRBV20-1; no clear D gene. This CDR3 reads CSATREASYEQYF. CDR3 DNA: TGCAGTGCTACCCGCGAGGCTTCCTACGAGCAGTACTTC.